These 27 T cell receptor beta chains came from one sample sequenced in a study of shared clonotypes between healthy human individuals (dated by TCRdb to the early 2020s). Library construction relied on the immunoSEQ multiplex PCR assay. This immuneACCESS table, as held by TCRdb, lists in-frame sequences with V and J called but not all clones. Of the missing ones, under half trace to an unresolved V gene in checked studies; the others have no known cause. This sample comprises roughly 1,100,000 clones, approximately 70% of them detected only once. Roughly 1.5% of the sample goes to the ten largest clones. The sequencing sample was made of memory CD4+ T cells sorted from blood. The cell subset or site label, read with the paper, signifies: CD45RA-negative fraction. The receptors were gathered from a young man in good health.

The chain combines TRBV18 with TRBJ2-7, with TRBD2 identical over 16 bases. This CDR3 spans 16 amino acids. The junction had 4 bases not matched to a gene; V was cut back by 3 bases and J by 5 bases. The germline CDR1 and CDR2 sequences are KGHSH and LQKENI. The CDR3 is CASSPGLAGGIDEQYF. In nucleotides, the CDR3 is TGTGCCAGCTCACCGGGACTAGCGGGGGGGATCGACGAGCAGTACTTC.

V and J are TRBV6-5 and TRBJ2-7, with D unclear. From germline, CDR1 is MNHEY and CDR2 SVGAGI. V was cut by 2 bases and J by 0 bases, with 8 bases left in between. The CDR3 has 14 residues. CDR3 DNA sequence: TGTGCCAGCAGTTACGACGTCTTCTCCTACGAGCAGTACTTC. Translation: CASSYDVFSYEQYF.

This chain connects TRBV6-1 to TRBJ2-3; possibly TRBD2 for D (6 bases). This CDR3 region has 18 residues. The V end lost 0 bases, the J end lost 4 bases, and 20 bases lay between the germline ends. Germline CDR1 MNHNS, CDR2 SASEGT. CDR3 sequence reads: CASSEARRRGASADTQYF. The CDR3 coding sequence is TGTGCCAGCAGTGAAGCGAGAAGGCGGGGAGCGTCAGCAGATACGCAGTATTTT.

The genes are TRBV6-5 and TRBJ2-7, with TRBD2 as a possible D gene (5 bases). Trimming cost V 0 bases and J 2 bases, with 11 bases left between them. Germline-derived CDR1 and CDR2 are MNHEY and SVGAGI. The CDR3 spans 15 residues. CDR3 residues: CASSYSTSTTYEQYF. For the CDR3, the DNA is TGTGCCAGCAGTTACTCTACTAGTACCACCTACGAGCAGTACTTC.

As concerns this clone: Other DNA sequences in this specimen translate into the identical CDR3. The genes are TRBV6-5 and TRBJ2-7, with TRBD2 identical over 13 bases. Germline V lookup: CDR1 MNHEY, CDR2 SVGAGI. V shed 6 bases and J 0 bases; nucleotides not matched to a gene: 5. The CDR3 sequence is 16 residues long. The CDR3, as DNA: TGTGCCAGCAGCTACGGACTAGCGGGAGCCTCCTACGAGCAGTACTTC. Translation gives CASSYGLAGASYEQYF.

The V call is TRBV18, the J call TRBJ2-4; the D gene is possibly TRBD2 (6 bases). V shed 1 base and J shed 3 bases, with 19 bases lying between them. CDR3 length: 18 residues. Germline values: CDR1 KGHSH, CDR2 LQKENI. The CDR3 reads CASSPLRGREMGKNIQYF. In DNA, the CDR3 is TGTGCCAGCTCACCACTACGAGGCCGGGAGATGGGCAAAAACATTCAGTACTTC.

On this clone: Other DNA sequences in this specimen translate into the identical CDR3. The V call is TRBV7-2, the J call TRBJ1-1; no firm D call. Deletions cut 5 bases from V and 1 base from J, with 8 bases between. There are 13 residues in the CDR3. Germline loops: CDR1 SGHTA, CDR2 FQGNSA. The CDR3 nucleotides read TGTGCCAGCAGCACGGACCGGAACACTGAAGCTTTCTTT. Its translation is CASSTDRNTEAFF.

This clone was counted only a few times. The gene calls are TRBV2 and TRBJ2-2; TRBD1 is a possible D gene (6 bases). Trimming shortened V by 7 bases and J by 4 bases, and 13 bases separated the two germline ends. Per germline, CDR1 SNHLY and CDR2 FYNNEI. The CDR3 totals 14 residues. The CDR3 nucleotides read TGTGCCAGCACGGGGCAGGGGACCACCGGGGAGCTGTTTTTT. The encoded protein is CASTGQGTTGELFF.

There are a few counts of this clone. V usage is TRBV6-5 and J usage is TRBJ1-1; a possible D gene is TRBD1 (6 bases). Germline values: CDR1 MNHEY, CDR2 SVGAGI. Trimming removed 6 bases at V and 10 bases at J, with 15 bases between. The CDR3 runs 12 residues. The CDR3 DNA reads TGTGCCAGCAGGCTACAGGGTATGAGAGCTTTCTTT. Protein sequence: CASRLQGMRAFF.

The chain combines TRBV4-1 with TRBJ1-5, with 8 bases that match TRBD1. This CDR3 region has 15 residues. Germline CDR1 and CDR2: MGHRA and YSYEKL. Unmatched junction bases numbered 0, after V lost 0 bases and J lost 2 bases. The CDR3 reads CASSQEDRGNQPQHF. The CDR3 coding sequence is TGCGCCAGCAGCCAAGAGGACAGGGGCAATCAGCCCCAGCATTTT.

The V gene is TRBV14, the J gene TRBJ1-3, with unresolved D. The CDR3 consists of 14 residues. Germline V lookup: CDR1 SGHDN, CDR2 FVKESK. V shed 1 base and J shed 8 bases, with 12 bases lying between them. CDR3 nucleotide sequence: TGTGCCAGCAGCCAAGGACGAGGTATAGACACCATATATTTT. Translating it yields CASSQGRGIDTIYF.

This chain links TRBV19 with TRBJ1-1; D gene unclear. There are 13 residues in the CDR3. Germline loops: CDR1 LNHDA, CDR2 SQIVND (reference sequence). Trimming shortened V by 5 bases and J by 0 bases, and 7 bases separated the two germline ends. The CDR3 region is CASSGSVNTEAFF. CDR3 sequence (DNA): TGTGCCAGTAGTGGTTCGGTGAACACTGAAGCTTTCTTT.

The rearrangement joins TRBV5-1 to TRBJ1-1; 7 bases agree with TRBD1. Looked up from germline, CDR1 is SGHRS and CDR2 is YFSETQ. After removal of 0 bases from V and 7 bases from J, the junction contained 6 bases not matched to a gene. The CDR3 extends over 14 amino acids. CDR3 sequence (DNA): TGCGCCAGCAGCTTGGGACAGGGTTCGAGTGAAGCTTTCTTT. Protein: CASSLGQGSSEAFF. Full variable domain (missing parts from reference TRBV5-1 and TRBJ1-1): KAGVTQTPRYLIKTRGQQVTLSCSPISGHRSVSWYQQTPGQGLQFLFEYFSETQRNKGNFPGRFSGRQFSNSRSEMNVSTLELGDSALYLCASSLGQGSSEAFFGQGTRLTVV.

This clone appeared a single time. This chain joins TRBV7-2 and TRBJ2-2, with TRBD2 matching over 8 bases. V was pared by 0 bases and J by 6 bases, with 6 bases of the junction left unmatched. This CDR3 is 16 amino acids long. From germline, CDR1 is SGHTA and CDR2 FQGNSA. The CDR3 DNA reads TGTGCCAGCAGCTTAGCGGGACTAGGATCCGCCGGGGAGCTGTTTTTT. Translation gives CASSLAGLGSAGELFF.

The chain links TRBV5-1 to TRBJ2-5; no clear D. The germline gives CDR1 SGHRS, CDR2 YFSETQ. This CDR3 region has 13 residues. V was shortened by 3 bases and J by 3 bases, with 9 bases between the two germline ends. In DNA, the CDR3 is TGCGCCAGCAGCTCGGCCGTAGAAGAGACCCAGTACTTC. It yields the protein CASSSAVEETQYF.

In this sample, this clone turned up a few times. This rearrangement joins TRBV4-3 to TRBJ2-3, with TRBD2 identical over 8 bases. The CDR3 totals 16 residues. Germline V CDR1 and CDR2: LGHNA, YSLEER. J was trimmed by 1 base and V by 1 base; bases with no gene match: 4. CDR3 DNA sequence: TGCGCCAGCAGCCAAGGGACTAGCTGGCGCACAGATACGCAGTATTTT. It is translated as CASSQGTSWRTDTQYF.

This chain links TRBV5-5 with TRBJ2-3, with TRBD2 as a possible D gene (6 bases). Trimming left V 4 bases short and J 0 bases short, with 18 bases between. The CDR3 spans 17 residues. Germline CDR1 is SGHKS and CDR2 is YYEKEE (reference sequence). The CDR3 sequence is CASSPWGVARSTDTQYF. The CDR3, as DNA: TGTGCCAGCAGCCCTTGGGGGGTAGCGCGAAGCACAGATACGCAGTATTTT.

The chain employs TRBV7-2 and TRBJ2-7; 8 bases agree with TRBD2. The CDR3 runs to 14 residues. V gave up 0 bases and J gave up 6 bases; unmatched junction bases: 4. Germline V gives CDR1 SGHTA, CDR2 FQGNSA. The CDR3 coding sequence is TGTGCCAGCAGCTTAGCCAGCGGGAGAGCCGAGCAGTACTTC. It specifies CASSLASGRAEQYF.

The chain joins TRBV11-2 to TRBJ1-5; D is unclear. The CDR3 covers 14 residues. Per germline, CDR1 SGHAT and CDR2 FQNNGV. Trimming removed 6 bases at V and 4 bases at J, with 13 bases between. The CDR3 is CASSIDGANQPQHF. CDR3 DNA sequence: TGTGCCAGCAGTATTGACGGCGCGAATCAGCCCCAGCATTTT.

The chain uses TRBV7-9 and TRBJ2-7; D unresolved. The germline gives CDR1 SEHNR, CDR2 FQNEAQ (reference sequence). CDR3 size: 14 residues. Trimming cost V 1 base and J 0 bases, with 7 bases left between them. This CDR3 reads CASSLERGSYEQYF. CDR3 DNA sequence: TGTGCCAGCAGCTTAGAGCGCGGCTCCTACGAGCAGTACTTC. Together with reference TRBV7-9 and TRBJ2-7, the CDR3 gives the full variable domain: DTGVSQNPRHKITKRGQNVTFRCDPISEHNRLYWYRQTLGQGPEFLTYFQNEAQLEKSRLLSDRFSAERPKGSFSTLEIQRTEQGDSAMYLCASSLERGSYEQYFGPGTRLTVT.

CDR3 protein: CASSLEPRTDTQYF. The CDR3 bases are TGTGCCAGCAGCTTGGAACCACGCACAGATACGCAGTATTTT. This rearrangement joins TRBV5-6 to TRBJ2-3; no clear D gene. Germline V gene sequence: CDR1 SGHDT, CDR2 YYEEEE. The CDR3 has 14 amino acids. Trimming removed 0 bases at V and 1 base at J, with 6 bases between.

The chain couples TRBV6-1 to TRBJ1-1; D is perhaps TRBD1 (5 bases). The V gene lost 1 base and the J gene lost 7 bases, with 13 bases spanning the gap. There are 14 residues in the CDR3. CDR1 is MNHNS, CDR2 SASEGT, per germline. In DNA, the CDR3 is TGTGCCAGCAGTGAAGAGGGGCTGTCGGATGAAGCTTTCTTT. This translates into CASSEEGLSDEAFF.

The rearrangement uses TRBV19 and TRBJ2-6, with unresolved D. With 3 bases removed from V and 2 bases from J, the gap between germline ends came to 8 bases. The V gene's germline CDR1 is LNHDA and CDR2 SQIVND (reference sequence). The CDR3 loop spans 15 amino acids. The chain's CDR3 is CASSMGGAGANVLTF. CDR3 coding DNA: TGTGCCAGTAGTATGGGTGGTGCTGGGGCCAACGTCCTGACTTTC.

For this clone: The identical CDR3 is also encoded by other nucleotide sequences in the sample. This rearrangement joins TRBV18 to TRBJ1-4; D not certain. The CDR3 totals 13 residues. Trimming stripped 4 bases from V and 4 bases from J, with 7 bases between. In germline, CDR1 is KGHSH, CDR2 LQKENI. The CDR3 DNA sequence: TGTGCCAGCTCACGGAGTAGTAATGAAAAACTGTTTTTT. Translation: CASSRSSNEKLFF.

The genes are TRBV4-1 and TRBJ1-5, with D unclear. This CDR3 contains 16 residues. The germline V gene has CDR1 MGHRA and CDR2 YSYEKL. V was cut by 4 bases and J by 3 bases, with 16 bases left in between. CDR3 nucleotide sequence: TGCGCCAGCAGCCGAGGCGGGGTATGGGACAATCAGCCCCAGCATTTT. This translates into CASSRGGVWDNQPQHF.

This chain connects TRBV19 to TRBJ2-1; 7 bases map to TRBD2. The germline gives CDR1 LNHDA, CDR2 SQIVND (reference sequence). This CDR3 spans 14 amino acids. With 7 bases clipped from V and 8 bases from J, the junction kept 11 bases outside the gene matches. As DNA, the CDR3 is TGTGCCAGTACCCGAGCGGGGTTAGTGTATGAGCAGTTCTTC. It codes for CASTRAGLVYEQFF.

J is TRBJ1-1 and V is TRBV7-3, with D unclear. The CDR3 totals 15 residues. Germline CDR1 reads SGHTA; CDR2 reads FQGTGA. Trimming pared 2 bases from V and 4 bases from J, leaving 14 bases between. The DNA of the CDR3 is TGTGCCAGCAGCTTAGTGGGTTCCCCTTCCACTGAAGCTTTCTTT. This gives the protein CASSLVGSPSTEAFF. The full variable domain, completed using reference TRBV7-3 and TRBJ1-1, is GAGVSQTPSNKVTEKGKYVELRCDPISGHTALYWYRQSLGQGPEFLIYFQGTGAADDSGLPNDRFFAVRPEGSVSTLKIQRTERGDSAVYLCASSLVGSPSTEAFFGQGTRLTVV.